This T cell receptor beta chain was obtained from a study of blood T cells in healthy people across ages. Study-level background: Roughly one uniquely barcoded beta molecule per two T cells was captured.

A second PCR, run for 7 to 11 cycles, used a sample-barcoded 5' primer plus a J-beta primer mix. TCRdb recomputed calls from the 5' RACE reads with MiXCR, one row per CDR3 protein. Of hundreds of thousands of distinct CDR3 sequences listed, 36% are singletons. There are 17 residues in the CDR3. The V gene's germline CDR1 is LGHNA and CDR2 YNFKEQ. As regards this clonotype: One end of the junction does not line up with germline, which may come from a read error.

The sample providers were healthy Caucasian people from Russia, aged about 6 to 95. A minimum of 5.5 micrograms of total RNA was extracted per sample. The specimen sequenced was blood. The chain has TRBV4-2 and TRBJ1-4, with TRBD1 identical over 9 bases. The sequence came from a man aged 18 to 30 in good health. In DNA, the CDR3 is TGTGCCGGCAGCCAAGTTTCCCAAGGACAGGGGAATGAAAAACTGTTTTTT. It codes for CAGSQVSQGQGNEKLFF.